These 29 T cell receptor beta chains were all obtained from the same sample, sequenced in a study of long-term antiretroviral therapy in people with HIV. The run of the v3.0 immunoSEQ assay was at survey level. Sequencing was performed with immunoSEQ multiplex PCR; in TCRdb, only in-frame clones are kept and a portion is missing. Of some 15,000 clones detected, 70% to 85% appear once; the ten largest clones hold 7% to 7.5%. The specimen comprised unsorted PBMCs, sampled 0.4 years after starting antiretroviral therapy. The receptors shown here come from a man aged 25-45 years with HIV.

CDR3 nucleotides: TGTGCCAGCAGCTTTTACGGGAGCTCCTACAATGAGCAGTTCTTC. Protein: CASSFYGSSYNEQFF. The chain has TRBV7-2 and TRBJ2-1, with a possible D match to TRBD2 (6 bases). The CDR3 has 15 amino acids. V lost 3 bases and J 0 bases, leaving 9 bases between the germline ends. Germline V gene sequence: CDR1 SGHTA, CDR2 FQGNSA.

The chain employs TRBV6-5 and TRBJ2-7, with D maybe TRBD1 (6 bases). The germline V gene encodes CDR1 MNHEY and CDR2 SVGAGI. CDR3 length: 15 residues. V was trimmed by 6 bases and J by 3 bases, leaving 18 bases between them. The CDR3 loop reads CASRPGQLIFYEQYF. CDR3 DNA: TGTGCCAGCAGGCCCGGACAGTTAATCTTCTACGAGCAGTACTTC.

The chain joins TRBV25-1 to TRBJ2-2, with D possibly being TRBD1 (6 bases). This CDR3 comprises 15 residues. In germline, CDR1 is MGHDK, CDR2 SYGVNS. V shed 6 bases and J shed 1 base, with 12 bases lying between them. CDR3 residues: CASRALGGNTGELFF. The CDR3 bases are TGTGCCAGCAGGGCCCTAGGGGGGAACACCGGGGAGCTGTTTTTT. The variable domain in full, with the rest retrieved from reference TRBV25-1 and TRBJ2-2, is EADIYQTPRYLVIGTGKKITLECSQTMGHDKMYWYQQDPGMELHLIHYSYGVNSTEKGDLSSESTVSRIRTEHFPLTLESARPSHTSQYLCASRALGGNTGELFFGEGSRLTVL.

The gene calls are TRBV6-1 and TRBJ2-3; 9 bases align to TRBD1. CDR3 length equals 16 residues. Per germline, CDR1 MNHNS and CDR2 SASEGT. V shed 6 bases and J 3 bases; nucleotides not matched to a gene: 10. The CDR3 DNA reads TGTGCCAGCAGGGAACAGGGGGCTGAAAGGACAGATACGCAGTATTTT. This translates into CASREQGAERTDTQYF.

V and J are TRBV4-3 and TRBJ1-5; D gene uncertain. CDR1 is LGHNA, CDR2 YSLEER, per germline. The CDR3 contains 16 residues. The V and J ends lost 6 bases and 0 bases respectively, with 15 bases between them. CDR3 nucleotide sequence: TGCGCCAGCAGTCCCTCCGGGCCCTATAGCAATCAGCCCCAGCATTTT. Translated: CASSPSGPYSNQPQHF.

In DNA, the CDR3 is TGTGCCAGCAGCTTGTGGCAGGAGCACTACGAGCAGTACTTC. Translating it yields CASSLWQEHYEQYF. This chain uses TRBV5-6 with TRBJ2-7; D is unresolved. This CDR3 has 14 amino acids. The ends were cut back, 1 base at V and 3 bases at J, with 11 bases in the middle. The V gene's germline CDR1 is SGHDT and CDR2 YYEEEE.

The chain uses TRBV30 and TRBJ2-3; TRBD2 matches 7 bases. J gave up 3 bases and V 8 bases, and 8 bases lay outside the gene matches. This CDR3 spans 13 amino acids. In germline, CDR1 is GTSNPN, CDR2 SVGIG (reference sequence). The CDR3 loop reads CALGRERTDTQYF. CDR3 sequence (DNA): TGTGCCCTAGGGCGGGAGAGGACAGATACGCAGTATTTT.

The V gene is TRBV4-3, the J gene TRBJ2-7, with 8 bases lining up with TRBD2. V lost 1 base to trimming and J lost 3 bases; unmatched junction nucleotides: 5. In germline, CDR1 is LGHNA, CDR2 YSLEER. The CDR3 spans 15 residues. The CDR3 DNA reads TGCGCCAGCAGCCAAGTAGCGGGATCCCACTACGAGCAGTACTTC. Protein product: CASSQVAGSHYEQYF.

The chain recombines TRBV4-1 with TRBJ2-3; D is perhaps TRBD1 (7 bases). Germline V CDR1 and CDR2: MGHRA, YSYEKL. This CDR3 is built from 17 residues. V lost 0 bases to trimming and J lost 4 bases, with 17 bases between them. CDR3 region: CASSQEQGGVPPDTQYF. The DNA of the CDR3 is TGCGCCAGCAGCCAAGAGCAGGGGGGAGTCCCCCCAGATACGCAGTATTTT.

The rearrangement joins TRBV11-3 to TRBJ2-1, with D hard to call. Trimming took 2 bases from V and 8 from J, leaving 16 bases between them. CDR3 length: 15 amino acids. Germline-derived CDR1 and CDR2 are SGHNT and YENEEA. In nucleotides, the CDR3 is TGTGCCAGCAGCTTAACCGGGCCGCCCGGCGATGAGCAGTTCTTC. It codes for CASSLTGPPGDEQFF.

The chain links TRBV2 to TRBJ2-7; TRBD2 might be the D (5 bases). Trimming pared 2 bases from V and 3 bases from J, leaving 20 bases between. The CDR3 runs to 17 residues. Germline CDR1 and CDR2: SNHLY and FYNNEI. The CDR3 spells CASSELWESGLGYEQYF. The CDR3 coding sequence is TGTGCCAGCAGTGAACTCTGGGAATCAGGACTCGGCTACGAGCAGTACTTC.

The J gene is TRBJ1-5, the V gene TRBV6-6, with D uncertain. Germline loops: CDR1 MNHNY, CDR2 SVGAGI (reference sequence). Trimming cost V 5 bases and J 1 base, with 15 bases left between them. The CDR3 contains 16 residues. CDR3 nucleotide sequence: TGTGCCAGCAGTCCCCGCATAGGGCTAAGCAATCAGCCCCAGCATTTT. Protein: CASSPRIGLSNQPQHF.

The J gene is TRBJ2-3, the V gene TRBV10-3; possible D gene TRBD2, 7 bases. The CDR3 has 15 amino acids. The V end was cut by 11 bases, the J end by 2 bases, with 20 bases between. Germline-derived CDR1 and CDR2 are ENHRY and SYGVKD. The CDR3 nucleotides are TGTGCCTTATCTGTGGGGGGGCCGTCCACAGATACGCAGTATTTT. Protein: CALSVGGPSTDTQYF.

This chain links TRBV5-4 with TRBJ2-1, with D perhaps given as TRBD1 or TRBD2 (5 bases each). The CDR3 extends over 18 amino acids. V lost 1 base, J lost 2 bases, and 19 bases lay in between. Germline V gene lookup returns CDR1 SGHNT and CDR2 YYREEE (reference sequence). Here the CDR3 DNA reads TGTGCCAGCAGCTTGAATCGGGGCAGGGAGTTGGCCTACAATGAGCAGTTCTTC. This encodes CASSLNRGRELAYNEQFF.

The gene calls are TRBV5-1 and TRBJ1-4, with D possibly being TRBD1 (6 bases). The CDR3 length is 14 residues. Germline CDR1 reads SGHRS; CDR2 reads YFSETQ. Trimming took 4 bases from V and 3 from J, leaving 10 bases between them. Here the CDR3 reads CASSPDRPNEKLFF. In nucleotides, the CDR3 is TGCGCCAGCAGCCCCGACAGGCCTAATGAAAAACTGTTTTTT. The full variable domain, in which reference TRBV5-1 and TRBJ1-4 provide the parts outside the CDR3, is KAGVTQTPRYLIKTRGQQVTLSCSPISGHRSVSWYQQTPGQGLQFLFEYFSETQRNKGNFPGRFSGRQFSNSRSEMNVSTLELGDSALYLCASSPDRPNEKLFFGSGTQLSVL.

The CDR3 protein is CASSTATHSSTDTQYF. The CDR3 DNA sequence: TGCGCCAGCAGCACGGCCACACACTCCAGCACAGATACGCAGTATTTT. V is TRBV5-1 and J is TRBJ2-3; D unclear. The V gene's germline CDR1 is SGHRS and CDR2 YFSETQ. There are 16 residues in the CDR3. The V and J ends lost 4 bases and 0 bases respectively, with 15 bases between them. Variable domain in full (rest from reference TRBV5-1 and TRBJ2-3): KAGVTQTPRYLIKTRGQQVTLSCSPISGHRSVSWYQQTPGQGLQFLFEYFSETQRNKGNFPGRFSGRQFSNSRSEMNVSTLELGDSALYLCASSTATHSSTDTQYFGPGTRLTVL.

The chain combines TRBV27 with TRBJ2-7, with 10 bases that match TRBD1. The CDR3 is 16 residues long. V shed 3 bases, J shed 4 bases, and the junction held 9 bases outside the gene matches. Germline V gives CDR1 MNHEY, CDR2 SMNVEV (reference sequence). The CDR3 DNA is TGTGCCAGCAGTTTGCACGGGACAGGGGTAAGGTACGAGCAGTACTTC. Its protein is CASSLHGTGVRYEQYF.

The chain uses TRBV4-3 and TRBJ1-1; D is perhaps TRBD1 (6 bases). The V and J ends lost 0 bases and 4 bases respectively, with 15 bases between them. CDR1 is LGHNA and CDR2 is YSLEER in the germline V gene. The CDR3 is 16 residues long. CDR3 in amino acids: CASSQERTAGVTEAFF. The CDR3 nucleotides are TGCGCCAGCAGCCAAGAACGAACGGCAGGGGTCACTGAAGCTTTCTTT.

The chain employs TRBV19 and TRBJ2-7; the D is unclear. The CDR3 covers 13 residues. V was cut by 1 base and J by 6 bases, with 10 bases left in between. Germline V gene data show CDR1 as LNHDA and CDR2 as SQIVND (reference sequence). The CDR3 DNA follows: TGTGCCAGTAGTATAGGAGTGGGCGGCGAGCAGTACTTC. Translation gives CASSIGVGGEQYF.

The chain combines TRBV7-8 with TRBJ2-2, with D maybe TRBD2 (5 bases). Germline lookup yields CDR1 SGHVS and CDR2 FQNEAQ. The ends were cut back, 5 bases at V and 5 bases at J, with 21 bases in the middle. The CDR3 covers 17 residues. The CDR3 reads CASSSLEAGIRTGELFF. DNA of the CDR3: TGTGCCAGCAGCAGCCTAGAGGCGGGCATCCGGACCGGGGAGCTGTTTTTT.

The V call is TRBV19, the J call TRBJ1-6; D perhaps matches TRBD1 (5 bases). This CDR3 has 16 residues. Trimming pared 2 bases from V and 0 bases from J, leaving 8 bases between. CDR1 and CDR2 from the germline V gene are LNHDA and SQIVND (reference sequence). CDR3 amino acids: CASSIRGNSYNSPLHF. CDR3 nucleotide sequence: TGTGCCAGTAGTATAAGGGGAAACTCCTATAATTCACCCCTCCACTTT.

The J gene is TRBJ1-1, the V gene TRBV29-1; D not certain. Trimming removed 4 bases at V and 4 bases at J, with 4 bases between. This CDR3 has 10 amino acids. Germline V CDR1 and CDR2: SQVTM, ANQGSEA. The CDR3 region has the DNA TGCAGCGTTGGGGGCACTGAAGCTTTCTTT. This translates into CSVGGTEAFF.

The chain links TRBV4-1 to TRBJ1-1, with TRBD1 as a possible D gene (5 bases). Germline V lookup: CDR1 MGHRA, CDR2 YSYEKL. Between the trimmed V and J ends, which lost 8 bases and 0 bases, there was a span of 16 bases. The CDR3 runs to 15 residues. The CDR3 bases are TGCGCCAGCGCCGCCGGGGCAGTATTGAACACTGAAGCTTTCTTT. This gives the protein CASAAGAVLNTEAFF.

The chain employs TRBV27 and TRBJ2-1, with a tentative D call TRBD2 (5 bases). This CDR3 has 16 residues. With 0 bases removed from V and 0 bases from J, the gap between germline ends came to 9 bases. CDR1 MNHEY and CDR2 SMNVEV come from the germline V gene (reference sequence). CDR3 in DNA: TGTGCCAGCAGTTTATCGAGCGGTTCCTCCTACAATGAGCAGTTCTTC. It codes for CASSLSSGSSYNEQFF.

This sequence joins TRBV4-3 and TRBJ1-2; unclear D gene. Trimming left V 0 bases short and J 4 bases short, with 12 bases between. Germline-derived CDR1 and CDR2 are LGHNA and YSLEER. This CDR3 region has 15 residues. The CDR3 sequence is CASSQEMEPSYGYTF. In DNA, the CDR3 is TGCGCCAGCAGCCAAGAAATGGAACCTTCCTATGGCTACACCTTC.

J is TRBJ2-5 and V is TRBV13, with TRBD2 matching over 12 bases. V trimming: 4 bases; J trimming: 5 bases; junction bases outside the gene matches: 5. Germline-derived CDR1 and CDR2 are PRHDT and FYEKMQ (reference sequence). The CDR3 is 15 amino acids. CDR3 sequence reads: CASSSSGRALETQYF. The DNA for the CDR3 is TGTGCCAGCAGCTCTAGCGGGAGGGCCCTGGAGACCCAGTACTTC.

This chain links TRBV6-4 with TRBJ2-3, with 7 bases lining up with TRBD1. Trimming cost V 7 bases and J 0 bases; bases outside gene matches: 4. This CDR3 region has 14 residues. Germline assignment: CDR1 MRHNA and CDR2 SNTAGT. The CDR3 region is CASKLDRSTDTQYF. CDR3 nucleotides: TGTGCCAGCAAATTGGACAGGAGCACAGATACGCAGTATTTT.

The genes are TRBV6-4 and TRBJ2-2; D not certain. The germline V gene has CDR1 MRHNA and CDR2 SNTAGT. CDR3 length: 15 amino acids. V lost 5 bases, J lost 0 bases, and 10 bases lay in between. CDR3 sequence: CASSIQPTNTGELFF. CDR3 nucleotide sequence: TGTGCCAGCAGTATCCAGCCGACGAACACCGGGGAGCTGTTTTTT.

Notes on this clone: This likely traces to a read error, being one base from a far larger clone. The rearrangement uses TRBV5-4 and TRBJ2-1; TRBD1 matches at 8 bases. Unmatched junction bases numbered 3, after V lost 2 bases and J lost 8 bases. Germline CDR1 SGHNT, CDR2 YYREEE (reference sequence). The CDR3 length is 13 residues. The CDR3 region has the DNA TGTGCCAGCAGCTTACAGGGGGGCGATGAGCAGTTCTTC. Translating gives CASSLQGGDEQFF. The whole variable domain, remainder taken from reference TRBV5-4 and TRBJ2-1, is ETGVTQSPTHLIKTRGQQVTLRCSSQSGHNTVSWYQQALGQGPQFIFQYYREEENGRGNFPPRFSGLQFPNYSSELNVNALELDDSALYLCASSLQGGDEQFFGPGTRLTVL.